Presented here are 10 T cell receptor beta chains from one specimen sequenced in a study of post-analysis software for immune sequencing data. Study results and limitations: TRBV5-6, TRBV5-1 and TRBV20-1 were among about 5 TRBV segments more frequent in patients than controls.

These receptors' antigens are unknown. Unique-molecular-identifier-tagged TCR beta cDNA libraries were used. TCRdb reanalysed the PCR reads using MiXCR and keeps one entry per CDR3 protein. The sample comprises about 810,000 distinct CDR3 sequences, roughly 50% of which are singletons, and under 6% rests with the top ten. Sequencing input: blood. Every receptor here comes from a girl under 18 with multiple sclerosis.

The J gene is TRBJ2-5, the V gene TRBV20-1; 10 nucleotides match TRBD2. This CDR3 has 16 amino acids. CDR1 is DFQATT and CDR2 is SNEGSKA in the germline V gene (reference sequence). V gave up 6 bases and J gave up 5 bases; unmatched junction bases: 15. The CDR3: CSASSLQREGPETQYF. CDR3 DNA: TGCAGTGCCTCCTCTCTCCAGCGGGAGGGCCCGGAGACCCAGTACTTC.

This clonotype turned up a few times. The chain uses TRBV7-2 and TRBJ1-4, with D unresolved. The CDR3 extends over 13 amino acids. Trimming left V 5 bases short and J 11 bases short, with 15 bases between. Per germline, CDR1 SGHTA and CDR2 FQGNSA. In DNA form, the CDR3 reads TGTGCCAGCAGCATTCACCCCCGGGAGAAACTGTTTTTT. It encodes CASSIHPREKLFF. The whole variable domain, remainder taken from reference TRBV7-2 and TRBJ1-4, is GAGVSQSPSNKVTEKGKDVELRCDPISGHTALYWYRQSLGQGLEFLIYFQGNSAPDKSGLPSDRFSAERTGGSVSTLTIQRTQQEDSAVYLCASSIHPREKLFFGSGTQLSVL.

CDR3 DNA sequence: TGTGCCAGCAGTTCTAGCGTCCAAGCCGAGCAGTACTTC. Its protein product is CASSSSVQAEQYF. This sequence joins TRBV12-3 or TRBV12-4 and TRBJ2-7; perhaps TRBD2 as D (6 bases). V was shortened by 4 bases and J by 6 bases, with 13 bases between the two germline ends. This CDR3 region has 13 residues.

This chain links TRBV29-1 with TRBJ2-7, with D uncertain. From germline, CDR1 is SQVTM and CDR2 ANQGSEA. The length of the CDR3 is 12 residues. Trimming stripped 5 bases from V and 0 bases from J, with 8 bases between. The DNA for the CDR3 is TGCAGCGTTAACGGGTACTCCTACGAGCAGTACTTC. This translates into CSVNGYSYEQYF.

The chain employs TRBV4-2 and TRBJ2-1, with 10 nucleotides matching TRBD2. Germline V gives CDR1 LGHNA, CDR2 YNFKEQ. The CDR3 contains 15 residues. The trim removed 3 bases at V and 5 bases at J, leaving 4 bases unmatched. CDR3 sequence (DNA): TGTGCCAGCAGCCACGAGCGGGAGGGCCACAATGAGCAGTTCTTC. Translated: CASSHEREGHNEQFF.

The chain couples TRBV11-2 to TRBJ1-2; D is undetermined. There are 13 residues in the CDR3. The germline V and J ends were trimmed by 2 bases and 4 bases, with 8 bases remaining between them. Germline values: CDR1 SGHAT, CDR2 FQNNGV. The CDR3 spells CASSLRDTYGYTF. In DNA form, the CDR3 reads TGTGCCAGCAGCTTAAGGGATACCTATGGCTACACCTTC.

This clonotype was observed a few times. The chain carries TRBV29-1 and TRBJ2-5, with 7 bases matching TRBD1. CDR3 length: 13 residues. Germline loops: CDR1 SQVTM, CDR2 ANQGSEA. Trimming took 7 bases from V and 1 from J; bases not matched to a gene: 6. In nucleotides, the CDR3 is TGCAGCGCAGAGGGACAGACCCAAGAGACCCAGTACTTC. It yields the protein CSAEGQTQETQYF.

The rearrangement joins TRBV20-1 to TRBJ2-3; 11 nucleotides agree with TRBD2. Germline V gene sequence: CDR1 DFQATT, CDR2 SNEGSKA (reference sequence). This CDR3 has 17 amino acids. Trimming removed 2 bases from V and 6 bases from J; junction bases left unmatched: 13. CDR3 protein: CSARSVAGGRMLDTQYF. As DNA, the CDR3 is TGCAGTGCTAGATCGGTAGCGGGAGGGCGAATGCTGGATACGCAGTATTTT.

This clonotype showed up many times. V usage is TRBV25-1 and J usage is TRBJ2-1, with 8 bases identical to TRBD2. The CDR3 covers 15 residues. Trimming at V came to 6 bases and at J to 4 bases, leaving 8 bases not matched to a gene. Germline CDR1 MGHDK, CDR2 SYGVNS. The DNA for the CDR3 is TGTGCCAGCAGGACTCTTAGCGGGACGTACAATGAGCAGTTCTTC. Amino acid sequence: CASRTLSGTYNEQFF.

V and J are TRBV7-9 and TRBJ1-2; TRBD1 might be the D (5 bases). The length of the CDR3 is 14 residues. Trimming shortened V by 5 bases and J by 5 bases, and 15 bases separated the two germline ends. The germline CDR1 and CDR2 sequences are SEHNR and FQNEAQ (reference sequence). CDR3 sequence: CASSGIGTVYGYTF. In DNA, the CDR3 is TGTGCCAGCAGCGGGATCGGGACGGTTTATGGCTACACCTTC.